Included here is one TCR beta chain sequence, with context. These data come from a study of ipilimumab plus nivolumab after autologous stem cell transplantation. V lost 0 bases and J lost 6, with 29 bases in between. Germline assignment: CDR1 SGHRS and CDR2 YFSETQ. There are 20 residues in the CDR3. Clones were sequenced by immunoSEQ multiplex PCR, and TCRdb holds only the in-frame ones, with some missing. Among some 41,000 clones listed, almost 95% were seen once. This TCR was sampled from a male donor with multiple myeloma. This rearrangement joins TRBV5-1 to TRBJ2-3, with D perhaps being TRBD1 or TRBD2 (6 bases each). Sequencing used PBMCs, obtained in a trial of ipilimumab plus nivolumab as post-transplant consolidation. The CDR3 bases are TGCGCCAGCAGCTTGGTATTCAGCTTTGGGACCGGGGGCTTGGGGGATACGCAGTATTTT. Amino acids: CASSLVFSFGTGGLGDTQYF.